This T cell receptor beta chain was sequenced in a study of blood T cells in healthy people across ages. This clonotype was counted once. V was clipped by 6 bases and J by 6 bases; unmatched bases: 5. This CDR3 region has 13 residues. The germline V gene encodes CDR1 SNHLY and CDR2 FYNNEI. The authors ran a second PCR of about 6 to 12 cycles using a sample-barcoded 5' primer and a J-beta primer mix. MiXCR, run by TCRdb on the 5' RACE reads, gives a single entry per CDR3 protein. The sample gives more than 650,000 distinct CDR3 sequences, roughly 20% of which show up once; about 22% is in the top ten. This chain connects TRBV2 to TRBJ1-5; 7 bases are a match to TRBD1. This clonotype was obtained from a man between 65 and 79 years old in good health. The sample comprised blood. CDR3 loop: CASSLTGTQPQHF. The CDR3 DNA follows: TGTGCCAGCAGCCTGACAGGGACTCAGCCCCAGCATTTT.